The 28 T cell receptor beta chains presented below share a single source sample, sequenced in a study of T-cell memory formation after mild COVID-19. TCRdb passed the 5' RACE reads through MiXCR, listing each CDR3 protein once. The sample contains under 250,000 distinct CDR3 sequences, about 10% of which appear only once. Sequenced input: PBMCs or a T cell subset sorted from them (not recorded which). The receptors come from a man younger than 35 who had mild COVID-19 (a few samples of this study predate the infection). Cell type and time point are not known.

The CDR3 sequence is CASRDRGSYEQYF. CDR3 nucleotides: TGTGCCAGCAGGGACAGGGGGTCCTACGAGCAGTACTTC. This chain joins TRBV7-9 and TRBJ2-7, with 10 bases fitting TRBD1. Germline V CDR1 and CDR2: SEHNR, FQNEAQ (reference sequence). The CDR3 loop spans 13 amino acids. Trimming at V came to 6 bases and at J to 1 base, leaving 0 bases not matched to a gene.

The rearrangement joins TRBV2 to TRBJ1-5, with TRBD1 as a possible D gene (6 bases). The CDR3 loop spans 12 amino acids. Between the trimmed V and J ends, which lost 5 bases and 6 bases, there was a span of 8 bases. The germline CDR1 and CDR2 sequences are SNHLY and FYNNEI. DNA for the CDR3: TGTGCCAGCAGTCCGGACAGTCAGCCCCAGCATTTT. Amino acids: CASSPDSQPQHF.

This clonotype was recorded many times. The genes are TRBV7-6 and TRBJ2-1; tentatively, D is TRBD1 or TRBD2 (5 bases each). The CDR3 is made up of 15 amino acids. Trimming cost V 4 bases and J 6 bases, with 16 bases left between them. Germline CDR1 is SGHVS and CDR2 is FNYEAQ. The DNA for the CDR3 is TGTGCCAGCAGCTCACCAGGGTCGGGGAGCAATGAGCAGTTCTTC. This gives the protein CASSSPGSGSNEQFF.

This clonotype occurred many times. The chain links TRBV7-2 to TRBJ2-3; possibly TRBD2 for D (6 bases). V was pared by 4 bases and J by 13 bases, with 15 bases between. The CDR3 covers 12 residues. Germline assignment: CDR1 SGHTA and CDR2 FQGNSA. The CDR3 DNA reads as TGTGCCAGCAGCTCCTCAACGGGGGTTGAGTATTTT. Translation: CASSSSTGVEYF.

This clonotype was found many times. The chain has TRBV7-9 and TRBJ2-1; D gene uncertain. Trimming shortened V by 3 bases and J by 8 bases, and 2 bases separated the two germline ends. Germline loops: CDR1 SEHNR, CDR2 FQNEAQ (reference sequence). CDR3 length: 10 amino acids. CDR3 protein: CASSLDEQFF. Here the CDR3 DNA reads TGTGCCAGCAGCTTGGATGAGCAGTTCTTC.

This chain links TRBV20-1 with TRBJ1-2; D possibly corresponds to TRBD1 (5 bases). The CDR3 is 14 amino acids. Germline assignment: CDR1 DFQATT and CDR2 SNEGSKA (reference sequence). V dropped 1 base and J dropped 7 bases, with 16 bases sitting between them. The CDR3 region has the DNA TGCAGTGCTAGAGGAATGACAGTGTATGGTGGCTACACCTTC. This translates into CSARGMTVYGGYTF.

CDR3 region: CASSQDPSGGARETQYF. The CDR3 DNA follows: TGCGCCAGCAGCCAAGATCCTAGCGGGGGGGCCAGGGAGACCCAGTACTTC. The chain combines TRBV4-3 with TRBJ2-5; 12 bases agree with TRBD2. The germline V gene encodes CDR1 LGHNA and CDR2 YSLEER. V lost 0 bases to trimming and J lost 5 bases; unmatched junction nucleotides: 7. The CDR3 extends over 17 amino acids.

The chain links TRBV7-9 to TRBJ2-3, with a tentative D call TRBD1 (5 bases). Germline V gene sequence: CDR1 SEHNR, CDR2 FQNEAQ (reference sequence). V lost 2 bases and J lost 6, with 9 bases in between. The CDR3 length is 13 residues. CDR3 DNA: TGTGCCAGCAGCTTAACTGGGGCGGATACGCAGTATTTT. It encodes CASSLTGADTQYF.

The rearrangement links TRBV12-3 or TRBV12-4 to TRBJ2-7, with TRBD1 identical over 9 bases. The CDR3 runs to 14 residues. Germline trimming cut 1 base from V and 2 bases from J; bases unmatched to any gene: 0. CDR3 sequence (DNA): TGTGCCAGCAGTTTAGGGACAGGGGCCTACGAGCAGTACGTC. Its protein is CASSLGTGAYEQYV.

This clonotype appeared a few times. V is TRBV7-9 and J is TRBJ2-3, with D possibly TRBD2 on 6 matching bases. The germline V gene has CDR1 SEHNR and CDR2 FQNEAQ (reference sequence). The V and J ends lost 8 bases and 2 bases respectively, with 11 bases between them. CDR3 length: 13 residues. The CDR3 DNA follows: TGTGCCAGCTTCCCGGGGGTCACAGATACGCAGTATTTT. It translates to CASFPGVTDTQYF.

This chain uses TRBV2 with TRBJ2-1, with 11 bases fitting TRBD2. This CDR3 has 15 residues. Germline trimming cut 3 bases from V and 9 bases from J; bases unmatched to any gene: 7. CDR1 is SNHLY, CDR2 FYNNEI, per germline. CDR3 residues: CASSDMGLADGEQFF. DNA of the CDR3: TGTGCCAGCAGTGATATGGGACTAGCGGATGGTGAGCAGTTCTTC.

V is TRBV27 and J is TRBJ2-1; 8 bases are a match to TRBD1. This CDR3 is 14 amino acids long. CDR1 is MNHEY and CDR2 is SMNVEV in the germline V gene (reference sequence). The V segment lost 7 bases and the J segment 3 bases; nucleotides outside the gene matches: 5. The CDR3 is CASTRTGNYNEQFF. For the CDR3, the DNA is TGTGCCAGCACTCGGACAGGGAACTACAATGAGCAGTTCTTC.

This rearrangement joins TRBV12-3 or TRBV12-4 to TRBJ1-6, with D tentatively TRBD1 (6 bases). Trimming removed 6 bases from V and 8 bases from J, with 20 bases in between. The CDR3 extends over 16 amino acids. The CDR3 DNA reads TGTGCCAGCAGACAAGGCCCCGACAGGCTGGATTCACCCCTCCACTTT. It is translated as CASRQGPDRLDSPLHF.

This clonotype was found a few times. The chain links TRBV12-3 or TRBV12-4 to TRBJ1-1; D ambiguous. This CDR3 spans 13 amino acids. The V end was cut by 1 base, the J end by 4 bases, with 7 bases between. In DNA, the CDR3 is TGTGCCAGCAGTTTAGATTGGGGCACTGAAGCTTTCTTT. This codes for CASSLDWGTEAFF.

This clonotype was seen a handful of times. The chain uses TRBV4-1 and TRBJ1-2; 9 bases map to TRBD1. This CDR3 comprises 15 residues. Trimming at V came to 3 bases and at J to 4 bases, leaving 6 bases not matched to a gene. Germline CDR1 is MGHRA and CDR2 is YSYEKL. The CDR3 sequence is CASSQGGTGRYGYTF. The CDR3, as DNA: TGCGCCAGCAGCCAGGGTGGGACAGGGCGCTATGGCTACACCTTC.

This clonotype came up a few times. The chain couples TRBV18 to TRBJ2-5, with a tentative D call TRBD2 (5 bases). The germline V gene encodes CDR1 KGHSH and CDR2 LQKENI. This CDR3 has 14 amino acids. V was shortened by 2 bases and J by 5 bases, with 12 bases between the two germline ends. The CDR3 DNA sequence: TGTGCCAGCTCACCAGTCTACTCGGGGGAGACCCAGTACTTC. Protein product: CASSPVYSGETQYF.

The genes are TRBV5-6 and TRBJ1-2; D is unclear. CDR1 is SGHDT, CDR2 YYEEEE, per germline. The CDR3 extends over 13 amino acids. V was cut by 2 bases and J by 2 bases, with 7 bases left in between. The CDR3 DNA follows: TGTGCCAGCAGCTTAAGACCGAACTATGGCTACACCTTC. Protein: CASSLRPNYGYTF.

The chain joins TRBV24-1 to TRBJ2-1, with unresolved D. The CDR3 totals 16 residues. Trimming stripped 3 bases from V and 3 bases from J, with 14 bases between. From germline, CDR1 is KGHDR and CDR2 SFDVKD. The CDR3 reads CATSDPPQGHYNEQFF. CDR3 bases: TGTGCCACCAGTGATCCCCCCCAAGGGCACTACAATGAGCAGTTCTTC.

This clonotype was seen many times. The chain employs TRBV2 and TRBJ1-3; the D is unclear. Germline loops: CDR1 SNHLY, CDR2 FYNNEI. The CDR3 loop spans 13 amino acids. V lost 1 base and J 0 bases, leaving 1 base between the germline ends. The CDR3 coding sequence is TGTGCCAGCAGTGAAGGCTCTGGAAACACCATATATTTT. It is translated as CASSEGSGNTIYF.

The V call is TRBV20-1, the J call TRBJ2-1; 11 positions match TRBD2. The CDR3 has 14 residues. The V gene end was trimmed by 0 bases and the J gene end by 7 bases; junction bases not matched to a gene: 2. CDR1 is DFQATT and CDR2 is SNEGSKA in the germline V gene (reference sequence). The CDR3 reads CSARETSGANEQFF. The DNA of the CDR3 is TGCAGTGCTAGAGAGACTAGCGGGGCGAATGAGCAGTTCTTC.

The chain links TRBV5-1 to TRBJ2-1; 10 positions agree with TRBD2. The CDR3 is 16 residues long. CDR1 is SGHRS, CDR2 YFSETQ, per germline. Trimming at V came to 0 bases and at J to 4 bases, leaving 4 bases not matched to a gene. The CDR3 nucleotides are TGCGCCAGCAGCTTGGAGCGGGGGGGAGTTTACAATGAGCAGTTCTTC. Amino acid sequence: CASSLERGGVYNEQFF.

This clonotype was observed a few times. This rearrangement joins TRBV10-3 to TRBJ1-2, with a tentative D call TRBD1 (6 bases). Germline CDR1 reads ENHRY; CDR2 reads SYGVKD. Trimming pared 2 bases from V and 5 bases from J, leaving 15 bases between. The CDR3 sequence is 15 residues long. The CDR3 DNA reads as TGTGCCATCAGTGAGCCGTCGGGGGGCTCATATGGCTACACCTTC. It translates to CAISEPSGGSYGYTF.

The chain uses TRBV6-6 and TRBJ1-5; 7 bases agree with TRBD1. V lost 5 bases and J lost 5; bases outside the gene matches: 6. This CDR3 spans 14 amino acids. Germline V gene sequence: CDR1 MNHNY, CDR2 SVGAGI (reference sequence). The DNA for the CDR3 is TGTGCCAGCAGTACCCACAGGGGTCATCAGCCCCAGCATTTT. The encoded protein is CASSTHRGHQPQHF.

The CDR3 here is CASSLGDRASPGGYTF. CDR3 DNA: TGCGCCAGCAGCTTGGGGGACAGGGCTTCACCAGGCGGCTACACCTTC. The chain links TRBV5-1 to TRBJ1-2; 9 nucleotides align to TRBD1. This CDR3 is built from 16 residues. The trim removed 0 bases at V and 8 bases at J, leaving 11 bases unmatched. Looked up from germline, CDR1 is SGHRS and CDR2 is YFSETQ.

This sequence joins TRBV5-1 and TRBJ1-1; unclear D gene. The CDR3 contains 14 residues. Looked up from germline, CDR1 is SGHRS and CDR2 is YFSETQ. V dropped 2 bases and J dropped 0 bases, with 8 bases sitting between them. CDR3 sequence (DNA): TGCGCCAGCAGCTTTGACGGGATGAACACTGAAGCTTTCTTT. Its protein is CASSFDGMNTEAFF.

This clonotype has only a few counts. The CDR3 region has the DNA TGCAGCGTTGGGGGACTACCTACCGGGGAGCTGTTTTTT. It encodes CSVGGLPTGELFF. This chain connects TRBV29-1 to TRBJ2-2; the match to TRBD2 covers 7 bases. This CDR3 region has 13 residues. Looked up from germline, CDR1 is SQVTM and CDR2 is ANQGSEA. The V gene end was trimmed by 4 bases and the J gene end by 5 bases; junction bases not matched to a gene: 4.

This clonotype was found a few times. This sequence joins TRBV9 and TRBJ2-3, with 8 bases fitting TRBD2. Germline V gene data show CDR1 as SGDLS and CDR2 as YYNGEE. V shed 0 bases, J shed 3 bases, and the junction held 3 bases outside the gene matches. This CDR3 has 15 residues. CDR3 sequence (DNA): TGTGCCAGCAGCGTAGAGCCGGGGGGGACAGATACGCAGTATTTT. Protein: CASSVEPGGTDTQYF.

The chain has TRBV6-5 and TRBJ1-5; tentatively, D is TRBD1 (5 bases). Per germline, CDR1 MNHEY and CDR2 SVGAGI. The V and J ends lost 0 bases and 8 bases respectively, with 8 bases between them. The CDR3 has 13 amino acids. CDR3: CASSYSSGEPQHF. CDR3 nucleotides: TGTGCCAGCAGTTACTCGTCGGGGGAGCCCCAGCATTTT.